Following are 7 T cell receptor beta chains from one sample sequenced in a study of blood T cell repertoires in COVID-19. Clones were read by immunoSEQ multiplex PCR, and TCRdb kept only the in-frame ones, dropping some. The repertoire holds 200,000 to 250,000 clones, with 82% as singletons. Sequencing was performed on peripheral blood. The receptor set was obtained from a woman older than 75 with acute or convalescent COVID-19.

The chain has TRBV9 and TRBJ2-1; tentative D call: TRBD2 (6 bases). The CDR3 loop spans 15 amino acids. Trimming stripped 5 bases from V and 7 bases from J, with 19 bases between. The germline V gene has CDR1 SGDLS and CDR2 YYNGEE. This CDR3 is CASSRGGEALNEQFF. Here the CDR3 DNA reads TGTGCCAGCAGTAGAGGAGGGGAGGCCTTGAATGAGCAGTTCTTC.

The chain couples TRBV3-1 (or the pseudogene TRBV3-2) to TRBJ1-1; D ambiguous. The CDR3 spans 14 residues. Trimming removed 4 bases at V and 5 bases at J, with 14 bases between. CDR1 LGHDT and CDR2 YNNKEL come from the germline V gene (reference sequence). The CDR3 DNA reads TGTGCCAGCAGCCTGCTCCAGGCACGAACTGAAGCTTTCTTT. This gives the protein CASSLLQARTEAFF.

This chain uses TRBV3-1 (or the pseudogene TRBV3-2) with TRBJ1-5, with D possibly being TRBD1 (6 bases). The germline V gene encodes CDR1 LGHDT and CDR2 YNNKEL (reference sequence). V lost 3 bases, J lost 7 bases, and 16 bases lay in between. The CDR3 length is 15 residues. The CDR3 DNA follows: TGTGCCAGCAGCCAGTCAACAGGGTCGTGGCAGCCCCAGCATTTT. Its translation is CASSQSTGSWQPQHF.

The chain has TRBV2 and TRBJ2-2, with 9 bases lining up with TRBD2. The CDR3 totals 14 residues. CDR1 is SNHLY, CDR2 FYNNEI, per germline. V was clipped by 7 bases and J by 7 bases; unmatched bases: 7. CDR3 DNA sequence: TGTGCCAGCATCCGACTAGCGGAGATCGGGGAGCTGTTTTTT. Residues: CASIRLAEIGELFF.

V is TRBV27 and J is TRBJ2-2; TRBD2 matches 8 bases. The trim removed 3 bases at V and 0 bases at J, leaving 9 bases unmatched. Per the germline V gene, CDR1 is MNHEY and CDR2 is SMNVEV (reference sequence). CDR3 length: 18 residues. This chain's CDR3 is CASSFRWLAGPNTGELFF. The CDR3 DNA is TGTGCCAGCAGTTTCCGTTGGTTAGCGGGGCCGAACACCGGGGAGCTGTTTTTT.

V usage is TRBV7-8 and J usage is TRBJ1-5; TRBD1 matches at 7 bases. Germline loops: CDR1 SGHVS, CDR2 FQNEAQ. The CDR3 runs to 19 residues. V lost 2 bases and J lost 1; bases outside the gene matches: 14. The CDR3 DNA reads TGTGCCAGCAGCTTATACGACAGGGTGGTTGGATCGAGCAATCAGCCCCAGCATTTT. Translation gives CASSLYDRVVGSSNQPQHF. The full variable domain, its missing parts supplied by reference TRBV7-8 and TRBJ1-5, is GAGVSQSPRYKVAKRGQDVALRCDPISGHVSLFWYQQALGQGPEFLTYFQNEAQLDKSGLPSDRFFAERPEGSVSTLKIQRTQQEDSAVYLCASSLYDRVVGSSNQPQHFGDGTRLSIL.

The rearrangement links TRBV5-4 to TRBJ2-2, with D unresolved. Trimming took off 0 bases at V and 3 bases at J, with 9 bases between the two ends. In germline, CDR1 is SGHNT, CDR2 YYREEE (reference sequence). This CDR3 region has 15 residues. Here the CDR3 reads CASSLDPTYTGELFF. The CDR3 nucleotides are TGTGCCAGCAGCTTGGACCCCACATACACCGGGGAGCTGTTTTTT.